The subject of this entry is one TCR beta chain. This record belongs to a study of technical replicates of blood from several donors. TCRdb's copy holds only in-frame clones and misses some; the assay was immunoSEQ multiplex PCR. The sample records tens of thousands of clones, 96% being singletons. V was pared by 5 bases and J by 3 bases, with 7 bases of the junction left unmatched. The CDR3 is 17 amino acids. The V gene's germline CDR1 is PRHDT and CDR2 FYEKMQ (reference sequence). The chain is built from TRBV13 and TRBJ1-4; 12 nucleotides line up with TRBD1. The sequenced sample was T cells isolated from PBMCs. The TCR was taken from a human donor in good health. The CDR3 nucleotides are TGTGCCAGCAGCCCTTCGGGACAGGGGGCCGCTAATGAAAAACTGTTTTTT. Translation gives CASSPSGQGAANEKLFF.